The present entry profiles one T cell receptor beta chain with its context. Its antigen remains unidentified. These data belong to a study of cytomegalovirus exposure and HLA in healthy donors. The study's findings and limits: In a later analysis, TCR beta V- and J-gene trimming showed a link to a missense DCLRE1C variant.

This CDR3 comprises 15 residues. V trimming: 2 bases; J trimming: 5 bases; junction bases outside the gene matches: 9. Germline V gives CDR1 SGHKS, CDR2 YYEKEE (reference sequence). The primer mix had 60 Vbeta and 13 Jbeta primers. Sequencing was performed with immunoSEQ multiplex PCR; in TCRdb, only in-frame clones are kept and a portion is missing. The sample shows roughly 180,000 clones, about 80% of them seen only once. This receptor was taken from a young woman in good health and CMV-seropositive. The specimen sequenced was PBMCs. The rearrangement joins TRBV5-5 to TRBJ1-2, with 7 nucleotides matching TRBD1. CDR3 bases: TGTGCCAGCAGCTTAGACAGGGCCGGCGATTATGGCTACACCTTC. As protein: CASSLDRAGDYGYTF.